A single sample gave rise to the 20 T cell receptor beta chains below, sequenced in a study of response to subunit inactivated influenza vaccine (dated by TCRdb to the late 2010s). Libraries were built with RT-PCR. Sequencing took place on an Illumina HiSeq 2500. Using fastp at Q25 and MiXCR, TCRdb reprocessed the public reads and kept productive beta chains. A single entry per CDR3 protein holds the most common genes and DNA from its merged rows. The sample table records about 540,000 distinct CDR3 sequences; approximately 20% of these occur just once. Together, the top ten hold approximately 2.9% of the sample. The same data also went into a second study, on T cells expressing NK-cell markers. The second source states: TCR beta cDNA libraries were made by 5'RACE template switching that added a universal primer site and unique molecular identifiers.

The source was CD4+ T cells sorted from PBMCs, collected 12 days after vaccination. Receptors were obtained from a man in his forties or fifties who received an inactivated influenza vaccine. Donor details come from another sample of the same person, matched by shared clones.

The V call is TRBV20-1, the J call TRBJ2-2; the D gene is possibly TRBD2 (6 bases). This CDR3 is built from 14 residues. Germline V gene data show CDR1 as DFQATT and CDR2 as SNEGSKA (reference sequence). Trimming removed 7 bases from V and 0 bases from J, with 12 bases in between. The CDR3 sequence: CSGRDFANTGELFF. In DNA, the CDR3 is TGCAGTGGGAGGGACTTCGCGAACACCGGGGAGCTGTTTTTT.

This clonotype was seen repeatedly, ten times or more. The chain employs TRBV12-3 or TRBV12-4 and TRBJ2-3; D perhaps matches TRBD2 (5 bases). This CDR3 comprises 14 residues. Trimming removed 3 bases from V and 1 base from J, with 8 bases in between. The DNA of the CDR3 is TGTGCCAGCAGTTTGTTCGGGGGCACAGATACGCAGTATTTT. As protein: CASSLFGGTDTQYF.

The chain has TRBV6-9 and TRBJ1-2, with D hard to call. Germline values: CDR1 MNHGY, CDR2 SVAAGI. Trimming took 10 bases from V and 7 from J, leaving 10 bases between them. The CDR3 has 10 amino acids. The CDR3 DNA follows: TGTGCCATCAAAGGGCCTGGCTACACCTTC. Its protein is CAIKGPGYTF.

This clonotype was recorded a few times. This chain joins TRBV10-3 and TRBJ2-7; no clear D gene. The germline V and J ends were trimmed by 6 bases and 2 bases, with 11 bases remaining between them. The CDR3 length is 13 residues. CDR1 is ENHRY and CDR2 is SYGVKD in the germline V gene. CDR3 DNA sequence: TGTGCCATCAGGGCCGCGGAGACCTACGAGCAGTACTTC. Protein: CAIRAAETYEQYF.

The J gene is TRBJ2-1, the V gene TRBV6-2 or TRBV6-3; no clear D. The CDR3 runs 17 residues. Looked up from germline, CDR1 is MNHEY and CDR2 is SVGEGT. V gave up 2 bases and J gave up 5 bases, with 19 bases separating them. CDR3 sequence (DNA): TGTGCCAGCAGTTACCACCAGGTCGTAACTTGGGACAATGAGCAGTTCTTC. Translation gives CASSYHQVVTWDNEQFF.

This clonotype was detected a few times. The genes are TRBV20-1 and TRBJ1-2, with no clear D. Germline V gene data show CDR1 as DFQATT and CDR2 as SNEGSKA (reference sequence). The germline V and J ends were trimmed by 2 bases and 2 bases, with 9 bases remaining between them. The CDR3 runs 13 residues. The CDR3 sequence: CSARSQMNYGYTF. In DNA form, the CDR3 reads TGCAGTGCTAGATCCCAGATGAACTATGGCTACACCTTC.

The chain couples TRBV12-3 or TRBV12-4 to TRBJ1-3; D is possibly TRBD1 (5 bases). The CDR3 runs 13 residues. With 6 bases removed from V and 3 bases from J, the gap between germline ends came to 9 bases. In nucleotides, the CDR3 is TGTGCCAGCAGCGGGGGTTTTGGAAACACCATATATTTT. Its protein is CASSGGFGNTIYF.

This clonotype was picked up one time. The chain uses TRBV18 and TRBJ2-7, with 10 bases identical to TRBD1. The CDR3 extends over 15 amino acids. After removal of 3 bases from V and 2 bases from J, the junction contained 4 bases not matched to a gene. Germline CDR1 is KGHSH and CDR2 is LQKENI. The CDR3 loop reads CASSPGQGGAYEQYF. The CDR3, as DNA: TGTGCCAGCTCACCTGGACAGGGGGGAGCCTACGAGCAGTACTTC.

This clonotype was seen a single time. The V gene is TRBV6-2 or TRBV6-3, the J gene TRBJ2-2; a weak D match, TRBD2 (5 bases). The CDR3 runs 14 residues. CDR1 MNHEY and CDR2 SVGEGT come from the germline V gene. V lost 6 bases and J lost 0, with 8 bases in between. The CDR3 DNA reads TGTGCCAGCAGCGACTACACGAACACCGGGGAGCTGTTTTTT. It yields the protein CASSDYTNTGELFF.

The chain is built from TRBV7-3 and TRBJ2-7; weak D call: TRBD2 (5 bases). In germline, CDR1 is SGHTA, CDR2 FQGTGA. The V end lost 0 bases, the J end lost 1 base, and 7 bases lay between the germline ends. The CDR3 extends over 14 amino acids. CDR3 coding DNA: TGTGCCAGCAGCTTAACCCCGGGGTCCTACGAGCAGTACTTC. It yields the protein CASSLTPGSYEQYF.

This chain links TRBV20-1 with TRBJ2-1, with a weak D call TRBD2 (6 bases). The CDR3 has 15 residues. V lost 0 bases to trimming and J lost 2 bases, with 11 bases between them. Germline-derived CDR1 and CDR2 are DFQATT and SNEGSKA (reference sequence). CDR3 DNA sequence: TGCAGTGCTAGAGATTGGGGGGAGCCCTACAATGAGCAGTTCTTC. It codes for CSARDWGEPYNEQFF.

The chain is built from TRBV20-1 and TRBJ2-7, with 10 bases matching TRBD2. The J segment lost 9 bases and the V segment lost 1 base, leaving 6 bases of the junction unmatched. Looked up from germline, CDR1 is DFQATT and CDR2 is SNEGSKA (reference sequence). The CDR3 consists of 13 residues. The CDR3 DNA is TGCAGTGCTAGAGCCCAGCGGGAGGGCCGGCAGTACTTC. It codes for CSARAQREGRQYF.

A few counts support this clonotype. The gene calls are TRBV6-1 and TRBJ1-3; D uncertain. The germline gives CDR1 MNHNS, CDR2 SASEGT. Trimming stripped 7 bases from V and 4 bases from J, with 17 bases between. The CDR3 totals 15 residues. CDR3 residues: CASMYSGRGGNTIYF. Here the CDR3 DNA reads TGTGCCAGCATGTACAGTGGACGAGGCGGAAACACCATATATTTT.

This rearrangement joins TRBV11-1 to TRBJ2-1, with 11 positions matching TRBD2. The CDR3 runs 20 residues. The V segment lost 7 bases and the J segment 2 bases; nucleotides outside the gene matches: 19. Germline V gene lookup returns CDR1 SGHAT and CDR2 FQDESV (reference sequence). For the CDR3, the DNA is TGTGCCAGCACTATCGGGTTCGGGCTAGCGGGAGGACATGCCTACAATGAGCAGTTCTTC. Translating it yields CASTIGFGLAGGHAYNEQFF.

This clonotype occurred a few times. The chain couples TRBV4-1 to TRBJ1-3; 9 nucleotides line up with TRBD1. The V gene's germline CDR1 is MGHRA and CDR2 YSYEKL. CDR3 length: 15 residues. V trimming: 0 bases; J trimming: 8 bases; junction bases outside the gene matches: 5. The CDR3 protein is CASSQEVTGGYTIYF. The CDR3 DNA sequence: TGCGCCAGCAGCCAAGAAGTGACAGGGGGTTACACCATATATTTT.

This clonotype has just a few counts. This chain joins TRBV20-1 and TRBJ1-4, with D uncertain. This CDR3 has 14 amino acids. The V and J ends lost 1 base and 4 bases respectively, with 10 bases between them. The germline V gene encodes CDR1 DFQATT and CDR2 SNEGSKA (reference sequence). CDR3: CSARVPGYNEKLFF. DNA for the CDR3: TGCAGTGCTAGAGTACCGGGATATAATGAAAAACTGTTTTTT.

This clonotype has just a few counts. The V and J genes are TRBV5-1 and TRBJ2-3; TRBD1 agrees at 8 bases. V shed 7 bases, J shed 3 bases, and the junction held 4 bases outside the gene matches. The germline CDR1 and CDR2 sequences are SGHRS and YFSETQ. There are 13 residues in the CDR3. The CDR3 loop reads CASRTGLTDTQYF. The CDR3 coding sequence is TGCGCCAGCCGGACAGGGCTAACAGATACGCAGTATTTT.

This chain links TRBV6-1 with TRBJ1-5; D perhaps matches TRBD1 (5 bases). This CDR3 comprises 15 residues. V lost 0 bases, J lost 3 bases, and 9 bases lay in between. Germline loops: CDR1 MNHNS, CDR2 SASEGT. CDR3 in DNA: TGTGCCAGCAGTGAAGCGAGGACAACCAATCAGCCCCAGCATTTT. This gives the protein CASSEARTTNQPQHF.

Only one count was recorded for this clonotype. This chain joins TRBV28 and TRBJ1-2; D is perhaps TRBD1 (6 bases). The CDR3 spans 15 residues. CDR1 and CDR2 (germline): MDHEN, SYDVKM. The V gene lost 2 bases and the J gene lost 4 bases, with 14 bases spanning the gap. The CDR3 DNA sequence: TGTGCCAGCAGTTTAGGGTCAGGAGGGGGCTATGGCTACACCTTC. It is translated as CASSLGSGGGYGYTF.

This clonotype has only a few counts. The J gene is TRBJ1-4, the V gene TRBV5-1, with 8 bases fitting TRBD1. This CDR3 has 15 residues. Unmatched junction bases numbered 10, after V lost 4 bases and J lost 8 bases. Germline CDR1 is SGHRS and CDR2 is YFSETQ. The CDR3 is CASSLRTGREEKLFF. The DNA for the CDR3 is TGCGCCAGCAGCCTAAGGACAGGGAGAGAAGAAAAACTGTTTTTT.